This TCR beta chain was identified during a study of blood T cell repertoires in COVID-19. The data were produced by immunoSEQ multiplex PCR, yet TCRdb's version contains in-frame clones alone and is incomplete. Of 80,000 to 100,000 clones in the sample, around 93% were seen once. The CDR3 is 16 amino acids. The germline CDR1 and CDR2 sequences are SGDLS and YYNGEE. Trimming cost V 0 bases and J 3 bases; bases outside gene matches: 6. The sequence came from a human donor with active COVID-19. The donor label of this sample is uncertain. The specimen was peripheral blood. The V and J genes are TRBV9 and TRBJ2-3; 8 bases are a match to TRBD2. The CDR3 here is CASSVDGGGTTDTQYF. Here the CDR3 DNA reads TGTGCCAGCAGCGTAGATGGCGGGGGGACTACAGATACGCAGTATTTT.